The clone carrying this T cell receptor (beta chain) was detected only once. The length of the CDR3 is 12 residues. Germline V gene sequence: CDR1 LNHDA, CDR2 SQIVND (reference sequence). Trimming took off 3 bases at V and 8 bases at J, with 8 bases between the two ends. TCRdb's table, derived via immunoSEQ multiplex PCR, lists solely in-frame clones and lacks some. The table records fewer than 40,000 clones, 74% of them present only once. This specimen belongs to a study of OX40 agonist ivuxolimab in advanced cancers. Sequences were derived from CD4+ or CD8+ T cells sorted from blood, sampled in a trial of the OX40 agonist ivuxolimab. The clonotype originates from an adult with an advanced solid tumor such as melanoma, head and neck, liver or kidney cancer. V is TRBV19 and J is TRBJ2-1; D is undetermined. CDR3 in DNA: TGTGCCAGTAGTATCGACCCCGATGAGCAGTTCTTC. It translates to CASSIDPDEQFF.